The 21 T cell receptor beta chains listed next were all sequenced from one sample in a study of long-term antiretroviral therapy in people with HIV. Sequencing used immunoSEQ v3.0 at survey level. The method was immunoSEQ multiplex PCR; TCRdb's version includes in-frame clones alone and lacks a portion of them. The table lists more than 25,000 clones, around 90% of them singletons. The sample was unsorted PBMCs, taken 3.2 years before starting antiretroviral therapy. Receptors were obtained from a man in his fifties or sixties with HIV.

This chain connects TRBV5-1 to TRBJ1-6; weak D call: TRBD1 (6 bases). The length of the CDR3 is 15 residues. V was cut by 0 bases and J by 8 bases, with 12 bases left in between. Germline CDR1 and CDR2: SGHRS and YFSETQ. The CDR3 DNA follows: TGCGCCAGCAGCTTGGACACAGGGCAAGATTCACCCCTCCACTTT. This codes for CASSLDTGQDSPLHF.

This chain joins TRBV6-5 and TRBJ1-4; the D gene is possibly TRBD1 (5 bases). Trimming pared 9 bases from V and 3 bases from J, leaving 8 bases between. The CDR3 totals 12 residues. The germline V gene encodes CDR1 MNHEY and CDR2 SVGAGI. The CDR3 is CASRGSNEKLFF. The CDR3 DNA reads TGTGCCAGTAGGGGATCTAATGAAAAACTGTTTTTT.

Only one count was recorded for this clone. The chain uses TRBV5-4 and TRBJ1-2, with D perhaps matching TRBD1 (5 bases). Germline lookup yields CDR1 SGHNT and CDR2 YYREEE (reference sequence). V lost 3 bases and J 0 bases, leaving 12 bases between the germline ends. The CDR3 is 15 residues long. The chain's CDR3 is CASSSSTATNYGYTF. The DNA for the CDR3 is TGTGCCAGCAGCTCCTCGACAGCTACTAACTATGGCTACACCTTC. The whole variable domain, filled in from reference TRBV5-4 and TRBJ1-2, reads ETGVTQSPTHLIKTRGQQVTLRCSSQSGHNTVSWYQQALGQGPQFIFQYYREEENGRGNFPPRFSGLQFPNYSSELNVNALELDDSALYLCASSSSTATNYGYTFGSGTRLTVV.

CDR3 in amino acids: CASSPFAESNEQFF. DNA of the CDR3: TGTGCCAGCAGCCCCTTTGCGGAAAGCAATGAGCAGTTCTTC. The J gene is TRBJ2-1, the V gene TRBV4-2; D gene ambiguous. Per the germline V gene, CDR1 is LGHNA and CDR2 is YNFKEQ. This CDR3 has 14 amino acids. V gave up 4 bases and J gave up 6 bases, with 13 bases separating them.

The chain recombines TRBV4-3 with TRBJ2-2, with unresolved D. V was cut by 3 bases and J by 5 bases, with 10 bases left in between. Germline V CDR1 and CDR2: LGHNA, YSLEER. The CDR3 length is 14 residues. CDR3 in amino acids: CASSHQRRTGELFF. The CDR3, as DNA: TGCGCCAGCAGCCACCAGAGGAGAACCGGGGAGCTGTTTTTT.

This chain links TRBV30 with TRBJ2-5; D unresolved. From germline, CDR1 is GTSNPN and CDR2 SVGIG (reference sequence). The CDR3 sequence is 13 residues long. With 0 bases removed from V and 4 bases from J, the gap between germline ends came to 9 bases. CDR3 nucleotide sequence: TGTGCCTGGAGTGTGAGTGACGGAGAGACCCAGTACTTC. Its translation is CAWSVSDGETQYF.

The sample holds one count of this clone. The chain recombines TRBV28 with TRBJ1-4; 7 bases are a match to TRBD1. Losses at the gene ends were 6 bases for V and 8 bases for J; bases not matched to a gene: 15. The CDR3 is 16 amino acids. Germline loops: CDR1 MDHEN, CDR2 SYDVKM. CDR3 sequence reads: CASSPGQRTIREKLFF. In nucleotides, the CDR3 is TGTGCCAGCAGCCCGGGACAGAGGACCATAAGAGAAAAACTGTTTTTT.

The chain's CDR3 is CASSQEFTGGYYEQYF. The CDR3 nucleotides are TGCGCCAGCAGCCAAGAGTTCACGGGGGGCTACTACGAGCAGTACTTC. This chain links TRBV4-3 with TRBJ2-7; a weak D match, TRBD2 (7 bases). The CDR3 length is 16 residues. CDR1 and CDR2 (germline): LGHNA, YSLEER. V was cut by 0 bases and J by 3 bases, with 15 bases left in between.

This chain links TRBV2 with TRBJ2-1, with D unresolved. Germline CDR1 and CDR2: SNHLY and FYNNEI. The CDR3 has 15 amino acids. V dropped 6 bases and J dropped 1 base, with 13 bases sitting between them. Here the CDR3 reads CASSELGVSYNEQFF. CDR3 sequence (DNA): TGTGCCAGCAGCGAACTTGGGGTTTCCTACAATGAGCAGTTCTTC.

V usage is TRBV11-3 and J usage is TRBJ2-2, with D hard to call. There are 15 residues in the CDR3. V gave up 2 bases and J gave up 1 base, with 8 bases separating them. Germline V gene sequence: CDR1 SGHNT, CDR2 YENEEA. CDR3 in DNA: TGTGCCAGCAGCTTATCCGGGCAGAACACCGGGGAGCTGTTTTTT. Translating gives CASSLSGQNTGELFF.

V is TRBV5-4 and J is TRBJ2-1, with 10 bases aligning to TRBD2. V shed 6 bases, J shed 9 bases, and the junction held 12 bases outside the gene matches. Germline lookup yields CDR1 SGHNT and CDR2 YYREEE (reference sequence). This CDR3 has 15 amino acids. CDR3 residues: CASTFRAGGPGEQFF. The CDR3 DNA follows: TGTGCCAGCACCTTTAGAGCGGGGGGGCCCGGTGAGCAGTTCTTC.

The chain combines TRBV4-2 with TRBJ2-7; 8 bases agree with TRBD1. The V gene end was trimmed by 1 base and the J gene end by 3 bases; junction bases not matched to a gene: 5. From germline, CDR1 is LGHNA and CDR2 YNFKEQ. The CDR3 totals 15 residues. The CDR3: CASSQGGQGNYEQYF. In DNA, the CDR3 is TGTGCCAGCAGCCAAGGCGGACAGGGCAACTACGAGCAGTACTTC.

The V gene is TRBV29-1, the J gene TRBJ2-7; 8 positions match TRBD2. Germline V lookup: CDR1 SQVTM, CDR2 ANQGSEA. The CDR3 has 14 residues. V dropped 2 bases and J dropped 2; count of bases not matched to a gene: 5. CDR3 nucleotides: TGCAGCGTTGAATGGGCGGGAGGAGCCTACGAGCAGTACTTC. It specifies CSVEWAGGAYEQYF.

The chain is built from TRBV6-5 and TRBJ2-5, with D possibly being TRBD1 or TRBD2 (7 bases each). The CDR3 sequence is 15 residues long. Germline V gene lookup returns CDR1 MNHEY and CDR2 SVGAGI. The V end was cut by 5 bases, the J end by 9 bases, with 22 bases between. CDR3 DNA sequence: TGTGCCAGCAGTGGGCTCCTGGGGGCAGGGGGGGCCCAGTACTTC. Translation gives CASSGLLGAGGAQYF.

This clone was observed once. Other DNA sequences in the same sample also yield this CDR3. The chain uses TRBV18 and TRBJ2-5; 7 nucleotides align to TRBD2. The germline V gene encodes CDR1 KGHSH and CDR2 LQKENI. With 2 bases clipped from V and 5 bases from J, the junction kept 8 bases outside the gene matches. The CDR3 runs 15 residues. Here the CDR3 reads CASSPTGGSRETQYF. The CDR3, as DNA: TGTGCCAGCTCACCAACGGGGGGTTCGAGGGAGACCCAGTACTTC.

This clone was seen only once. The rearrangement links TRBV5-4 to TRBJ2-7; weak D call: TRBD2 (5 bases). Per germline, CDR1 SGHNT and CDR2 YYREEE (reference sequence). The CDR3 is 15 residues long. V lost 6 bases and J 6 bases, leaving 22 bases between the germline ends. The CDR3 bases are TGTGCCAGCACCCCTAGACGTGGAGGAAATAGCGAGCAGTACTTC. Protein: CASTPRRGGNSEQYF.

The chain has TRBV5-6 and TRBJ2-5; no clear D gene. Trimming cost V 5 bases and J 7 bases, with 15 bases left between them. Germline V CDR1 and CDR2: SGHDT, YYEEEE. The CDR3 covers 13 residues. Written as DNA, the CDR3 is TGTGCCAGCAGTTCGACCGGGCATTGGACCCAGTACTTC. Encoded protein: CASSSTGHWTQYF.

J is TRBJ1-1 and V is TRBV11-2; D uncertain. Trimming cost V 1 base and J 5 bases, with 8 bases left between them. CDR3 length: 13 amino acids. CDR1 is SGHAT, CDR2 FQNNGV, per germline. The CDR3 DNA sequence: TGTGCCAGCAGCTTAGGAGCCCGGACTGAAGCTTTCTTT. Protein product: CASSLGARTEAFF.

This sequence joins TRBV30 and TRBJ2-5; D unclear. The CDR3 has 11 residues. Germline V gene sequence: CDR1 GTSNPN, CDR2 SVGIG (reference sequence). The V and J ends lost 2 bases and 5 bases respectively, with 6 bases between them. As DNA, the CDR3 is TGTGCCTGGAGTCCCTGGGAGACCCAGTACTTC. It encodes CAWSPWETQYF.

This clone is medium-sized. This chain joins TRBV10-1 and TRBJ2-1; D remains unclear. The CDR3 covers 12 residues. Trimming shortened V by 6 bases and J by 6 bases, and 9 bases separated the two germline ends. The germline CDR1 and CDR2 sequences are WNHNN and SYGVQD (reference sequence). The CDR3 DNA is TGCGCCAGCAGAGACCTATCCAATGAGCAGTTCTTC. Translation: CASRDLSNEQFF.

The chain has TRBV7-9 and TRBJ1-6, with 8 bases lining up with TRBD1. Germline CDR1 is SEHNR and CDR2 is FQNEAQ (reference sequence). V was pared by 4 bases and J by 7 bases, with 3 bases of the junction left unmatched. This CDR3 contains 14 residues. Here the CDR3 DNA reads TGTGCCAGCAGCTCTACAGGGGGAAATTCACCCCTCCACTTT. This sequence encodes CASSSTGGNSPLHF.